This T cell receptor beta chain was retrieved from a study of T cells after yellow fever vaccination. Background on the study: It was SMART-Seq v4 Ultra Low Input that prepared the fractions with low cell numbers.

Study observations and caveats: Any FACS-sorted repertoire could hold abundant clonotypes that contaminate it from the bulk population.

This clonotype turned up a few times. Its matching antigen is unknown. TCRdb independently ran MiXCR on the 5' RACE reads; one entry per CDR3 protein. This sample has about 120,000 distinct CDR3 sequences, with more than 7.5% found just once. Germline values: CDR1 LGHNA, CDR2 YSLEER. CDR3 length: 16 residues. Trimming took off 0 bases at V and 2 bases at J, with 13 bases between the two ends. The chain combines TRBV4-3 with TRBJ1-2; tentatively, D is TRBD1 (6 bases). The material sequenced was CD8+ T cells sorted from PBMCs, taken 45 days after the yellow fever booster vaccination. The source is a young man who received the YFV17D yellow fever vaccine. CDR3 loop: CASSQDLGGRNYGYTF. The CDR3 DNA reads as TGCGCCAGCAGCCAAGATTTGGGGGGCCGAAACTATGGCTACACCTTC.